Listed here are 7 T cell receptor beta chains from one sample, sequenced in a study of CD8+CD57+ T cells in acquired aplastic anemia. The study profiled TCR beta VDJ and CDR3 using genomic DNA as template. TCRdb redid the calling of the reads with MiXCR, one entry per CDR3 protein. The sample lists about 180,000 distinct CDR3 sequences; approximately 49% were seen once. The sample comprised sorted CD4+, CD8+, or CD8+CD57+ T cells (not recorded which) from PBMCs. The receptors stem from a human donor in good health.

V is TRBV13 and J is TRBJ2-2; D gene unclear. V was shortened by 1 base and J by 8 bases, with 8 bases between the two germline ends. CDR1 and CDR2 (germline): PRHDT, FYEKMQ (reference sequence). This CDR3 comprises 13 residues. CDR3 amino acids: CASSLELLGELFF. CDR3 DNA sequence: TGTGCCAGCAGCTTAGAACTTTTGGGGGAGCTGTTTTTT.

J is TRBJ2-7 and V is TRBV20-1; 8 bases are shared with TRBD1. Germline loops: CDR1 DFQATT, CDR2 SNEGSKA (reference sequence). The CDR3 runs to 13 residues. Trimming cost V 3 bases and J 1 base; bases outside gene matches: 2. In DNA form, the CDR3 reads TGCAGTGCTAGGGGACAGGAATCCTACGAGCAGTACTTC. Encoded protein: CSARGQESYEQYF.

To note about this clonotype: Mismatch with germline at one junction end may stem from a read error. The V and J genes are TRBV15 and TRBJ2-1; 7 bases match TRBD2. From germline, CDR1 is LNHNV and CDR2 YYDKDF (reference sequence). The CDR3 is 14 residues long. CDR3 amino acids: CAASSLAGRDEQFF. CDR3 DNA sequence: TGTGCCGCCAGCAGCTTAGCGGGTAGAGATGAGCAGTTCTTC. The entire variable domain, with the rest obtained from reference TRBV15 and TRBJ2-1, is as follows: DAMVIQNPRYQVTQFGKPVTLSCSQTLNHNVMYWYQQKSSQAPKLLFHYYDKDFNNEADTPDNFQSRRPNTSFCFLDIRSPGLGDTAMYLCAASSLAGRDEQFFGPGTRLTVL.

V gene TRBV19 combines with J gene TRBJ2-1; D uncertain. Germline-derived CDR1 and CDR2 are LNHDA and SQIVND (reference sequence). The V and J ends lost 0 bases and 6 bases respectively, with 15 bases between them. The CDR3 runs 16 residues. The CDR3 protein is CASSIDPNKQGNEQFF. The CDR3 coding sequence is TGTGCCAGTAGTATAGATCCCAATAAACAAGGCAATGAGCAGTTCTTC.

V and J are TRBV19 and TRBJ1-2; D not certain. Germline CDR1 is LNHDA and CDR2 is SQIVND (reference sequence). The CDR3 loop spans 14 amino acids. Trimming took 2 bases from V and 2 from J, leaving 9 bases between them. CDR3 in DNA: TGTGCCAGTAGTATATCTAGACGGAACTATGGCTACACCTTC. Its protein product is CASSISRRNYGYTF.

The chain joins TRBV2 to TRBJ2-2; 9 nucleotides agree with TRBD2. The CDR3 length is 16 residues. V lost 3 bases and J lost 4; bases outside the gene matches: 6. Germline CDR1 reads SNHLY; CDR2 reads FYNNEI. As DNA, the CDR3 is TGTGCCAGCAGTGATGGCGGGGGGGCTAGCACCGGGGAGCTGTTTTTT. Translation: CASSDGGGASTGELFF.

Notes on this clonotype: Just one base apart from a much larger clone, this may be a read error. The chain employs TRBV12-3 or TRBV12-4 and TRBJ2-7; 7 bases map to TRBD2. The DNA end is more similar to TRBJ2-1, so the J call may be wrong. The CDR3 sequence is 15 residues long. CDR3 residues: CASSLGGGPSNEQFF. DNA of the CDR3: TGTGCCAGCAGTTTGGGGGGAGGGCCCTCGAATGAGCAGTTCTTC.